The clone carrying this TCR beta chain has just a few counts. The target antigen is unknown. Other DNA sequences from this sample encode an identical CDR3 as well. This sample is part of a study of beta chain features in type 1 diabetes. About the research overall: Examined across all samples were approximately 99 million sorted cells. Study-wide points: VDJ junctions from patients with type 1 diabetes contained fewer insertions and more deletions. Patients with Type 1 diabetes showed moderately but significantly shorter TCRB CDR3s in all four CD4+ subsets. Patients and controls would be equally affected if PCR favored shorter templates.

Expressed TCRB transcripts were sequenced because the entire RNA isolate underwent reverse transcription. Reads from naive, central memory and regulatory T cell samples averaged around 3.6 million. Clones were sequenced by immunoSEQ multiplex PCR, and TCRdb holds only the in-frame ones, with some missing. Here the sample spans 640,000 or so clones, under 15% being singletons. The germline gives CDR1 GTSNPN, CDR2 SVGIG (reference sequence). The CDR3 spans 11 residues. Between the trimmed V and J ends, which lost 1 base and 2 bases, there was a span of 2 bases. The gene calls are TRBV30 and TRBJ2-5; D ambiguous. Input material: naive CD4+ T cells from blood. This TCR came from a man younger than 35 with type 1 diabetes. The CDR3 bases are TGTGCCTGGAGTGCACAAGAGACCCAGTACTTC. Protein sequence: CAWSAQETQYF.